This T cell receptor (beta chain) appears in the sequencing data of a study of shared clonotypes between healthy human individuals. The study, taken as a whole, reports: The sole specimen, blood, was sampled, and tissue repertoires likely differ.

Remarks on this clone: Its antigen is unidentified.

Each of the donors was a healthy adult who was HIV-negative and had not had a recent acute infection or vaccination. Within Nashville, Tennessee resided all donors, each a Caucasian adult. The material for each subset, its genomic DNA, was split evenly across several immunoSEQ plates. Some clones are missing from TCRdb's copy, which holds only in-frame ones; the method was immunoSEQ multiplex PCR. The data hold hundreds of thousands of clones, with around 79% observed a single time. V lost 3 bases, J lost 6 bases, and 10 bases stayed unmatched. Germline CDR1 SQVTM, CDR2 ANQGSEA. CDR3 length: 15 amino acids.

The sequence derives from a woman aged 40 to 50 in good health. Some clones in this sample may be carry-over from other donors' samples. The sample was PBMCs. The chain employs TRBV29-1 and TRBJ1-2, with 10 bases aligning to TRBD1. As DNA, the CDR3 is TGCAGCGTTGAGGACCGGGACAGGGGTCGAAATGGCTACACCTTC. This encodes CSVEDRDRGRNGYTF.